This T cell receptor (beta chain) was obtained from a study of OX40 agonist ivuxolimab in advanced cancers. Study background: Prior anti-PD-1, anti-PD-L1 or anti-CTLA-4 therapy was allowed; less than 45% had some. General study results and limits: Expanded clones were, on average, more numerous among CD8+ T cells than CD4+.

As for this clone: The antigen is undetermined.

CDR1 is SNHLY, CDR2 FYNNEI, per germline. The germline V and J ends were trimmed by 4 bases and 2 bases, with 22 bases remaining between them. The CDR3 is 18 amino acids. Libraries were prepared by immunoSEQ multiplex PCR; TCRdb keeps only in-frame clonotypes and omits some of them. This sample has about 59,000 clones, with approximately 87% found just once. The chain carries TRBV2 and TRBJ2-3; D not resolved. The sample was CD4+ or CD8+ T cells sorted from blood, taken in a trial of the OX40 agonist ivuxolimab. This TCR was recovered from an adult with an advanced solid tumor such as melanoma, head and neck, liver or kidney cancer. The CDR3 sequence is CASSAMILTRFPTDTQYF. In nucleotides, the CDR3 is TGTGCCAGCAGTGCGATGATATTAACACGCTTTCCCACAGATACGCAGTATTTT.